Listed here are 13 T cell receptor beta chains from one sample, sequenced in a study of shared clonotypes between healthy human individuals. The data were produced by immunoSEQ multiplex PCR, yet TCRdb's version contains in-frame clones alone and is incomplete. The sample carries about 1,500,000 clones, around 95% recorded once. Material for sequencing was naive CD4+ T cells sorted from blood. The subset was: CD45RA+ positively selected. The receptors come from a man aged 30 to 39 in good health.

This chain connects TRBV6-6 to TRBJ2-1, with a weak D call TRBD2 (5 bases). This CDR3 has 15 residues. The germline gives CDR1 MNHNY, CDR2 SVGAGI (reference sequence). The ends were cut back, 4 bases at V and 0 bases at J, with 10 bases in the middle. CDR3 sequence: CASSSKLASYNEQFF. The CDR3 DNA reads as TGTGCCAGCAGTTCCAAGCTAGCCTCCTACAATGAGCAGTTCTTC.

The chain couples TRBV28 to TRBJ2-2, with D uncertain. Trimming took 8 bases from V and 2 from J, leaving 12 bases between them. There are 14 residues in the CDR3. Germline V CDR1 and CDR2: MDHEN, SYDVKM. The CDR3 DNA is TGTGCCAGCTATTCCTTACCTAACACCGGGGAGCTGTTTTTT. Translation gives CASYSLPNTGELFF.

The chain employs TRBV5-6 and TRBJ2-2, with 7 bases identical to TRBD2. Unmatched junction bases numbered 9, after V lost 3 bases and J lost 1 base. The CDR3 is made up of 17 amino acids. CDR1 and CDR2 (germline): SGHDT, YYEEEE. The CDR3 here is CASSSFGAGVNTGELFF. For the CDR3, the DNA is TGTGCCAGCAGCTCATTCGGGGCGGGAGTGAACACCGGGGAGCTGTTTTTT. Full variable domain (rest looked up from reference TRBV5-6 and TRBJ2-2): DAGVTQSPTHLIKTRGQQVTLRCSPKSGHDTVSWYQQALGQGPQFIFQYYEEEERQRGNFPDRFSGHQFPNYSSELNVNALLLGDSALYLCASSSFGAGVNTGELFFGEGSRLTVL.

The genes are TRBV29-1 and TRBJ2-7; TRBD1 agrees at 11 bases. J lost 2 bases, V lost 6 bases, and 3 bases had no gene match. The CDR3 has 13 residues. Germline CDR1 SQVTM, CDR2 ANQGSEA. CDR3 nucleotide sequence: TGCAGCGTCGGGACAGGGGGGGCCTACGAGCAGTACTTC. Its translation is CSVGTGGAYEQYF.

This chain links TRBV4-2 with TRBJ2-1, with D maybe TRBD2 (6 bases). This CDR3 contains 13 residues. In germline, CDR1 is LGHNA, CDR2 YNFKEQ. The germline V and J ends were trimmed by 6 bases and 9 bases, with 15 bases remaining between them. CDR3 bases: TGTGCCAGCAGGCCCGGGACTGACTTTGAGCAGTTCTTC. Protein sequence: CASRPGTDFEQFF.

J is TRBJ2-3 and V is TRBV11-2; the D is unclear. The CDR3 is 14 residues long. V dropped 2 bases and J dropped 5 bases, with 11 bases sitting between them. CDR1 and CDR2 (germline): SGHAT, FQNNGV. The CDR3 region has the DNA TGTGCCAGCAGCTTAAGTCGAAGGGAAGATACGCAGTATTTT. Residues: CASSLSRREDTQYF. Complete variable domain (other parts from reference TRBV11-2 and TRBJ2-3): EAGVAQSPRYKIIEKRQSVAFWCNPISGHATLYWYQQILGQGPKLLIQFQNNGVVDDSQLPKDRFSAERLKGVDSTLKIQPAKLEDSAVYLCASSLSRREDTQYFGPGTRLTVL.

This chain links TRBV18 with TRBJ2-1; D may be TRBD1 or TRBD2 (5 bases each). This CDR3 is 13 amino acids long. CDR1 KGHSH and CDR2 LQKENI come from the germline V gene. The germline V and J ends were trimmed by 3 bases and 8 bases, with 11 bases remaining between them. The DNA for the CDR3 is TGTGCCAGCTCACCCACTCTGGGACATGAGCAGTTCTTC. Translating it yields CASSPTLGHEQFF.

The genes are TRBV4-3 and TRBJ1-4; D gene uncertain. Germline V gene data show CDR1 as LGHNA and CDR2 as YSLEER. The CDR3 contains 15 residues. V was clipped by 4 bases and J by 2 bases, with 11 bases between them. The DNA for the CDR3 is TGCGCCAGCAGCCTGTCAATGGGGACTAATGAAAAACTGTTTTTT. Residues: CASSLSMGTNEKLFF.

This clone was seen only once. The V and J genes are TRBV29-1 and TRBJ2-3, with 7 bases aligning to TRBD1. Germline V gene sequence: CDR1 SQVTM, CDR2 ANQGSEA. CDR3 length equals 14 residues. CDR3 region: CATSRTGNTDTQYF. The CDR3 coding sequence is TGCGCTACCTCCCGGACAGGAAACACAGATACGCAGTATTTT.

The chain is built from TRBV7-2 and TRBJ2-3, with 7 bases that match TRBD2. J was trimmed by 6 bases and V by 3 bases; bases with no gene match: 6. Germline CDR1 is SGHTA and CDR2 is FQGNSA. CDR3 size: 14 residues. CDR3 nucleotide sequence: TGTGCCAGCAGCTTGGCGGGAGCCTGGGATACGCAGTATTTT. Its translation is CASSLAGAWDTQYF.

This clone was found once. The rearrangement joins TRBV5-1 to TRBJ2-1; D may be TRBD2 (6 bases). V shed 0 bases and J shed 15 bases, with 16 bases lying between them. This CDR3 region has 13 residues. CDR1 and CDR2 from the germline V gene are SGHRS and YFSETQ. CDR3 nucleotide sequence: TGCGCCAGCAGCTTGGAAGGACTACCGTTATGGTTCTTC. Its protein is CASSLEGLPLWFF. Drawing the rest from reference TRBV5-1 and TRBJ2-1, the complete variable domain is KAGVTQTPRYLIKTRGQQVTLSCSPISGHRSVSWYQQTPGQGLQFLFEYFSETQRNKGNFPGRFSGRQFSNSRSEMNVSTLELGDSALYLCASSLEGLPLWFFGPGTRLTVL.

The chain has TRBV6-6 and TRBJ2-3, with 13 bases fitting TRBD2. The CDR3 totals 15 residues. Germline assignment: CDR1 MNHNY and CDR2 SVGAGI (reference sequence). Trimming removed 6 bases from V and 4 bases from J; junction bases left unmatched: 4. CDR3 protein: CASRQLAGGADTQYF. The DNA for the CDR3 is TGTGCCAGCAGACAACTAGCGGGAGGGGCAGATACGCAGTATTTT.

In regard to this clone: The sample carries other DNA sequences with the same CDR3. The chain carries TRBV28 and TRBJ2-7; no clear D. This CDR3 comprises 11 residues. Germline CDR1 MDHEN, CDR2 SYDVKM. Trimming removed 1 base at V and 6 bases at J, with 4 bases between. CDR3 loop: CASSLSGEQYF. As DNA, the CDR3 is TGTGCCAGCAGTTTATCCGGCGAGCAGTACTTC.